Listed below are T cell receptor beta chains from one sample, sequenced in a study of shared clonotypes between healthy human individuals. Using immunoSEQ multiplex PCR, the repertoire was profiled, and TCRdb retains in-frame clones only, with some absent. This table has a few million clones, roughly 95% appearing once. Specimen: naive CD8+ T cells from PBMCs. These receptors were collected from a man aged 18 to 29 in good health. Some clones in this sample may be carry-over from other donors' samples. Both conserved end residues are part of each CDR3. D genes are given only for firm matches. Size is stated for part of the rows, as once, few or many counts, or as a class when the clone is expanded.

d_gene: TRBD1
v_gene: TRBV27
j_gene: TRBJ2-3
abundance: NA
CDR3aa: CASSSQGAYTDTQYF
CDR3nt: TGTGCCAGCAGTTCCCAGGGGGCTTACACAGATACGCAGTATTTT

d_gene: NA
v_gene: TRBV28
j_gene: TRBJ1-5
abundance: NA
CDR3aa: CASSGGFNQPQHF
CDR3nt: TGTGCCAGCAGTGGGGGTTTCAATCAGCCCCAGCATTTT

d_gene: NA
v_gene: TRBV7-8
j_gene: TRBJ2-6
abundance: NA
CDR3aa: CASSVTAFSGANVLTF
CDR3nt: TGTGCCAGCAGCGTCACAGCCTTCTCTGGGGCCAACGTCCTGACTTTC

d_gene: NA
v_gene: TRBV30
j_gene: TRBJ2-1
abundance: NA
CDR3aa: CAWTQGRIYNEQFF
CDR3nt: TGTGCCTGGACCCAGGGAAGAATATACAATGAGCAGTTCTTC

d_gene: TRBD1
v_gene: TRBV28
j_gene: TRBJ2-7
abundance: NA
CDR3aa: CASSGTGSYEQYF
CDR3nt: TGTGCCAGCAGTGGGACAGGATCCTACGAGCAGTACTTC

d_gene: NA
v_gene: TRBV4-2
j_gene: TRBJ1-1
abundance: few
CDR3aa: CASSQDEVENTEAFF
CDR3nt: TGTGCCAGCAGCCAAGATGAGGTTGAGAACACTGAAGCTTTCTTT

d_gene: NA
v_gene: TRBV29-1
j_gene: TRBJ2-7
abundance: NA
CDR3aa: CSVVDEVGEQYF
CDR3nt: TGCAGCGTCGTGGACGAGGTGGGTGAGCAGTACTTC

d_gene: NA
v_gene: TRBV5-3
j_gene: TRBJ2-2
abundance: NA
CDR3aa: CATGTPSTGELFF
CDR3nt: TGTGCTACCGGGACACCCTCCACCGGGGAGCTGTTTTTT

d_gene: NA
v_gene: TRBV4-3
j_gene: TRBJ2-7
abundance: NA
CDR3aa: CASSQEIHGSAYEQYF
CDR3nt: TGCGCCAGCAGCCAAGAGATCCACGGCTCGGCCTACGAGCAGTACTTC

d_gene: NA
v_gene: TRBV10-3
j_gene: TRBJ2-7
abundance: NA
CDR3aa: CAIRDRSSYEQYF
CDR3nt: TGTGCCATCAGAGACAGGAGTTCCTACGAGCAGTACTTC

d_gene: NA
v_gene: TRBV4-1
j_gene: TRBJ2-7
abundance: NA
CDR3aa: CASSQEWSLTYEQYF
CDR3nt: TGCGCCAGCAGCCAAGAGTGGAGCCTTACCTACGAGCAGTACTTC

d_gene: NA
v_gene: TRBV30
j_gene: TRBJ2-3
abundance: NA
CDR3aa: CAWSVLGFTDTQYF
CDR3nt: TGTGCCTGGAGTGTACTCGGGTTCACAGATACGCAGTATTTT

d_gene: TRBD2
v_gene: TRBV7-9
j_gene: TRBJ2-1
abundance: NA
CDR3aa: CASSPPPLAVTYNEQFF
CDR3nt: TGTGCCAGCAGCCCCCCCCCACTAGCGGTTACCTACAATGAGCAGTTCTTC

d_gene: TRBD2
v_gene: TRBV9
j_gene: TRBJ2-3
abundance: NA
CDR3aa: CASSPGLAGGTDTQYF
CDR3nt: TGTGCCAGCAGCCCCGGACTAGCTGGGGGCACAGATACGCAGTATTTT

d_gene: NA
v_gene: TRBV7-5
j_gene: TRBJ1-2
abundance: NA
CDR3aa: CARSPVRVRNGYTF
CDR3nt: TGTGCCAGAAGCCCAGTCAGGGTTCGTAATGGCTACACCTTC

d_gene: TRBD2
v_gene: TRBV6-5
j_gene: TRBJ2-7
abundance: once
CDR3aa: CASSYYGRGGEQYF
CDR3nt: TGTGCCAGCAGTTACTACGGTCGCGGGGGGGAGCAGTACTTC

d_gene: NA
v_gene: TRBV29-1
j_gene: TRBJ2-5
abundance: NA
CDR3aa: CSVLFSVRQETQYF
CDR3nt: TGCAGCGTCCTCTTCAGCGTTCGGCAAGAGACCCAGTACTTC

d_gene: NA
v_gene: TRBV6-5
j_gene: TRBJ1-1
abundance: NA
CDR3aa: CASKYGLRTEAFF
CDR3nt: TGTGCCAGCAAATATGGATTACGGACTGAAGCTTTCTTT

d_gene: TRBD1
v_gene: TRBV9
j_gene: TRBJ2-5
abundance: NA
CDR3aa: CASSGWSGQGGETQYF
CDR3nt: TGTGCCAGCAGCGGGTGGAGCGGACAGGGTGGGGAGACCCAGTACTTC

d_gene: NA
v_gene: TRBV5-6
j_gene: TRBJ2-2
abundance: NA
CDR3aa: CASSPSGRPYTGELFF
CDR3nt: TGTGCCAGCAGCCCGTCTGGCCGCCCTTACACCGGGGAGCTGTTTTTT

d_gene: NA
v_gene: TRBV11-3
j_gene: TRBJ2-1
abundance: NA
CDR3aa: CASSKNSAGREQFF
CDR3nt: TGTGCCAGCAGCAAAAACTCAGCGGGTCGTGAGCAGTTCTTC

d_gene: TRBD1
v_gene: TRBV27
j_gene: TRBJ2-7
abundance: NA
CDR3aa: CASWERGTEVEQYF
CDR3nt: TGTGCCAGCTGGGAGAGAGGGACAGAAGTAGAGCAGTACTTC

d_gene: TRBD2
v_gene: TRBV7-8
j_gene: TRBJ2-1
abundance: NA
CDR3aa: CASYGGGRSYNEQFF
CDR3nt: TGTGCCAGCTATGGCGGGGGGCGCTCCTACAATGAGCAGTTCTTC

d_gene: NA
v_gene: TRBV27
j_gene: TRBJ2-7
abundance: NA
CDR3aa: CASRIHTGSSYEQYF
CDR3nt: TGTGCCAGCAGGATTCACACAGGGAGCTCCTACGAGCAGTACTTC

d_gene: NA
v_gene: TRBV7-9
j_gene: TRBJ2-1
abundance: NA
CDR3aa: CASSPHPRGEQFF
CDR3nt: TGTGCCAGCAGCCCGCACCCCCGAGGTGAGCAGTTCTTC

d_gene: TRBD1
v_gene: TRBV5-4
j_gene: TRBJ1-1
abundance: NA
CDR3aa: CASSSTGAGTEAFF
CDR3nt: TGTGCCAGCAGCTCCACAGGGGCGGGAACTGAAGCTTTCTTT

d_gene: TRBD1
v_gene: TRBV29-1
j_gene: TRBJ1-2
abundance: NA
CDR3aa: CSGTGGTEHGYTF
CDR3nt: TGCAGCGGGACAGGGGGCACGGAGCATGGCTACACCTTC

d_gene: NA
v_gene: TRBV6-1
j_gene: TRBJ2-7
abundance: NA
CDR3aa: CASSEADLPGLEQYF
CDR3nt: TGTGCCAGCAGTGAAGCCGACCTCCCAGGTCTCGAGCAGTACTTC

d_gene: NA
v_gene: TRBV10-3
j_gene: TRBJ1-1
abundance: NA
CDR3aa: CAIGWDSNTEAFF
CDR3nt: TGTGCCATCGGTTGGGACTCGAACACTGAAGCTTTCTTT

d_gene: NA
v_gene: TRBV4-1
j_gene: TRBJ2-7
abundance: NA
CDR3aa: CASSQVPGPYEQYF
CDR3nt: TGCGCCAGCAGCCAAGTTCCCGGCCCCTACGAGCAGTACTTC

d_gene: NA
v_gene: TRBV29-1
j_gene: TRBJ1-2
abundance: few
CDR3aa: CSVDSRAGYTF
CDR3nt: TGCAGCGTTGATTCCAGGGCTGGCTACACCTTC

d_gene: TRBD1
v_gene: TRBV6-5
j_gene: TRBJ1-2
abundance: NA
CDR3aa: CASTGQGFGGYTF
CDR3nt: TGTGCCAGTACAGGACAGGGGTTTGGTGGCTACACCTTC

d_gene: NA
v_gene: TRBV7-9
j_gene: TRBJ2-5
abundance: once
CDR3aa: CASSLGPSPQETQYF
CDR3nt: TGTGCCAGCAGCTTAGGCCCGAGTCCACAAGAGACCCAGTACTTC

d_gene: NA
v_gene: TRBV11-2
j_gene: TRBJ1-2
abundance: NA
CDR3aa: CASSPVGTVYGYTF
CDR3nt: TGTGCCAGCAGCCCAGTGGGTACGGTCTATGGCTACACCTTC

d_gene: NA
v_gene: TRBV27
j_gene: TRBJ2-7
abundance: NA
CDR3aa: CATRRAYEQYF
CDR3nt: TGTGCCACACGCCGGGCCTACGAGCAGTACTTC

d_gene: NA
v_gene: TRBV15
j_gene: TRBJ1-4
abundance: few
CDR3aa: CATSARSGDREKLFF
CDR3nt: TGTGCCACCAGCGCCCGTTCCGGGGATCGAGAAAAACTGTTTTTT

d_gene: NA
v_gene: TRBV30
j_gene: TRBJ1-2
abundance: few
CDR3aa: CACPAGGHGYTF
CDR3nt: TGTGCCTGCCCAGCCGGGGGTCATGGCTACACCTTC

d_gene: NA
v_gene: TRBV4-3
j_gene: TRBJ2-7
abundance: NA
CDR3aa: CASSQEASSLGGEQTEQYF
CDR3nt: TGCGCCAGCAGCCAAGAAGCCTCCTCCTTAGGGGGAGAACAGACCGAGCAGTACTTC

d_gene: NA
v_gene: TRBV28
j_gene: TRBJ2-3
abundance: NA
CDR3aa: CASRSTGYSTDTQYF
CDR3nt: TGTGCCAGCAGATCCACGGGGTATAGCACAGATACGCAGTATTTT

d_gene: NA
v_gene: TRBV19
j_gene: TRBJ2-7
abundance: NA
CDR3aa: CASSMAVASGYEQYF
CDR3nt: TGTGCCAGTAGTATGGCGGTAGCATCAGGGTACGAGCAGTACTTC

d_gene: TRBD2
v_gene: TRBV18
j_gene: TRBJ2-7
abundance: NA
CDR3aa: CASSLPGLAREQYF
CDR3nt: TGTGCCAGCTCACTCCCAGGACTAGCGAGGGAGCAGTACTTC